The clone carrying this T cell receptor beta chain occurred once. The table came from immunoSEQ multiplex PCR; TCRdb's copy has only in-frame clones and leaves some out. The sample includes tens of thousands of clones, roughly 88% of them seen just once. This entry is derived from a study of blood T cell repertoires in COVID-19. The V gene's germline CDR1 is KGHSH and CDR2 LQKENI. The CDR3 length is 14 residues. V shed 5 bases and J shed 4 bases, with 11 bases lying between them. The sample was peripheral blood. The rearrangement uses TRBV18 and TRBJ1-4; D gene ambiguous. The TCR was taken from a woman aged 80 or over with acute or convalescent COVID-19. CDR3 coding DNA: TGTGCCAGCTCATCCGGACTGCTTAATGAAAAACTGTTTTTT. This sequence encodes CASSSGLLNEKLFF.